Sequencing of this TCR beta chain was carried out in a study of blood T cell repertoires in COVID-19 (dated by TCRdb to 2018 to 2021). Broadly, across the study: The collaborator samples originated in the United States, Italy and Spain and spanned the acute and convalescent phases of COVID-19. Where available, HLA class I and class II types were obtained from metadata supplied by the sample provider rather than from assay-based typing. Nearly every sample came with metadata listing a de-identified subject ID, COVID-19 status, age in years and sex. The prospective study material was composed of cDNA or gDNA derived from T cells, B-cell-depleted T cells, or PBMCs. The repertoires were released in a freely available public database meant as a resource for research on the immune response to SARS-CoV-2. The samples were drawn from two sources: the first 160 participants of the ongoing ImmuneRACE study, and 1,000 to 1,500 subjects contributed by 6 global collaborators. Subjects who had been exposed to COVID-19, were actively infected with it, or had recovered from it provided the deeply sampled blood TCRbeta repertoires that made up the dataset. What the authors observed across the whole study: How much clinical and demographic metadata was included differed by source and by participant, and the metadata was provided uncurated.

Worth noting for this clone: Its antigen has not been determined. No qualities accompany the bases; no much larger clone lies one base away.

TCRbeta CDR3 regions were amplified from genomic DNA by means of the immunoSEQ Assay, a bias-controlled multiplex PCR. For the original study's pipeline: Nucleated cell counts per sample were estimated from amplification of reference gene primers within the assay. To quantify the absolute abundance of each unique TCRbeta CDR3 rearrangement, sequence reads were collapsed and filtered. For each sample, productive Simpson clonality was calculated as the square root of Simpson's diversity index across productive rearrangements. TCRdb holds this immuneACCESS table with in-frame rearrangements only. Some clones are missing; in checked studies, unresolved V genes explain under half, and the rest has no known cause. That table gives V, J and clone size, and the DNA gave D and trimming. This sample is represented by about 21,000 clones; about nine tenths of them were singletons. 11% of the sample is taken by the ten largest.

The collaborating institutions used their own protocols to collect whole blood in K2EDTA tubes. Collaborator samples were shipped for TCRbeta analysis as frozen whole blood, isolated PBMCs, or DNA extracted from either sample type. The sequenced material came from peripheral blood. This sequence originates from a human donor in a cohort sampled during active COVID-19.

The DNA is as follows: TGTGCCAGCAGCCAACAAGCGAGAAGCACAGATACGCAGTATTTT. Its product reads: CASSQQARSTDTQYF. Recombination linked TRBV7-2 to TRBJ2-3, with the D gene too uncertain to name. V and J lose 5 bases and 0 bases, and a span of 12 bases separates them. The CDR3 runs 15 amino acids, cysteine and phenylalanine included. Left in the record is the CDR3 DNA by itself, 45 bases read in frame from the first base. CDR1 SGHTA and CDR2 FQGNSA are derived from the germline V gene.